This T cell receptor beta chain appears in the sequencing data of a study of shared clonotypes between healthy human individuals. The CDR3 runs 15 residues. Germline-derived CDR1 and CDR2 are SGHNT and YYREEE (reference sequence). Genomic DNA (from each subset) was split evenly across several immunoSEQ plates. About 28,000 T cell genomes, or approximately 300 ng DNA, went into replicate PCRs of unsorted PBMC. Ten immunoSEQ deep assay plates were used to sequence unsorted PBMC DNA. TCRdb keeps only in-frame clones here, not all; method: immunoSEQ multiplex PCR. The sample records 450,000 or so clones, over 60% being singletons. In the case of this clone: This clone may be a read error of a much larger clone one base away. Other DNA sequences from this sample encode an identical CDR3 as well.

J is TRBJ2-5 and V is TRBV5-4; D possibly corresponds to TRBD2 (6 bases). Source material: PBMCs. The source of this sequence is a middle-aged woman in good health. Some clones in this sample may be carry-over from other donors' samples. DNA for the CDR3: TGCGCCAGCAGCTTCCAAGACCGGGGAGGAGAGACCCAGTACTTC. This encodes CASSFQDRGGETQYF.